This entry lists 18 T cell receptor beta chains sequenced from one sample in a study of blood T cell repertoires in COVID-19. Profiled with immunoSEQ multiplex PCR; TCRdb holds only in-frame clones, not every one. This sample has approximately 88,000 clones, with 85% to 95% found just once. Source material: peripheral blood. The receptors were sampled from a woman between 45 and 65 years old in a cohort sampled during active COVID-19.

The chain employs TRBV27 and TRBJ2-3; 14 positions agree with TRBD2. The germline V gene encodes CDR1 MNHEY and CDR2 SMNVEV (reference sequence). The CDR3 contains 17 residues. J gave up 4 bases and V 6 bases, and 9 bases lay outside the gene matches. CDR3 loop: CASSRGRLAGGADTQYF. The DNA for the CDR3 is TGTGCCAGCAGCCGCGGCCGACTAGCGGGGGGGGCAGATACGCAGTATTTT.

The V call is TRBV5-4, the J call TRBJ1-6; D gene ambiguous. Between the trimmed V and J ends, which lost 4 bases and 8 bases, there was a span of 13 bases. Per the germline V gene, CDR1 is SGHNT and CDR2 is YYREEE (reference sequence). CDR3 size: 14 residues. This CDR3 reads CASSRGFDDSPLHF. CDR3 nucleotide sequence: TGTGCCAGCAGCCGGGGATTTGATGATTCACCCCTCCACTTT. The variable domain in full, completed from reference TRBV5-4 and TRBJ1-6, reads ETGVTQSPTHLIKTRGQQVTLRCSSQSGHNTVSWYQQALGQGPQFIFQYYREEENGRGNFPPRFSGLQFPNYSSELNVNALELDDSALYLCASSRGFDDSPLHFGNGTRLTVT.

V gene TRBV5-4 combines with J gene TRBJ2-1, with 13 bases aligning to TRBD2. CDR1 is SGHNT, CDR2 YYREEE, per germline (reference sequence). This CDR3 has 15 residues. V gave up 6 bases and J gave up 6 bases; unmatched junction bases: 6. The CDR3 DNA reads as TGTGCCAGCACCTCGGGACTAGCGGGGACCAATGAGCAGTTCTTC. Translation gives CASTSGLAGTNEQFF. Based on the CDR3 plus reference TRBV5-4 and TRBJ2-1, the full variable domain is ETGVTQSPTHLIKTRGQQVTLRCSSQSGHNTVSWYQQALGQGPQFIFQYYREEENGRGNFPPRFSGLQFPNYSSELNVNALELDDSALYLCASTSGLAGTNEQFFGPGTRLTVL.

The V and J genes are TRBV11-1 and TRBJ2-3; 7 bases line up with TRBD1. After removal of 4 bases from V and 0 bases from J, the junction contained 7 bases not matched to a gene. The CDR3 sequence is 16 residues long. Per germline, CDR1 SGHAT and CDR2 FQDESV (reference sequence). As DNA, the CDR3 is TGTGCCAGCAGCTCTGGGGACAGATCTAGCACAGATACGCAGTATTTT. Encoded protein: CASSSGDRSSTDTQYF.

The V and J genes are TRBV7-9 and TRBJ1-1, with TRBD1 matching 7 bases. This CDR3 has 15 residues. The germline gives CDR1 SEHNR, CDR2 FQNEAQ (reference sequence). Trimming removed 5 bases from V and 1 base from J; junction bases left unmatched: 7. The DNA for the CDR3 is TGTGCCAGCAGCGACTCGGGACAGTCGAACACTGAAGCTTTCTTT. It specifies CASSDSGQSNTEAFF.

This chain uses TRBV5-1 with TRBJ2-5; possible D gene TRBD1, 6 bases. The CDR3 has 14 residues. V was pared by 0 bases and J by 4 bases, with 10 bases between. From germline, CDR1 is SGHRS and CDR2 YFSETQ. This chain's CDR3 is CASSLAGQRETQYF. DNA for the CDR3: TGCGCCAGCAGCTTGGCAGGACAGAGAGAGACCCAGTACTTC.

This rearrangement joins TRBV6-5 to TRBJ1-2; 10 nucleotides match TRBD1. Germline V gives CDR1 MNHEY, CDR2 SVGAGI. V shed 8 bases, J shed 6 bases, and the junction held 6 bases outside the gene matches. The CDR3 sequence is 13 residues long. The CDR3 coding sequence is TGTGCCAGCTCGGACAGGGGGGTCGATGGCTACACCTTC. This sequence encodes CASSDRGVDGYTF.

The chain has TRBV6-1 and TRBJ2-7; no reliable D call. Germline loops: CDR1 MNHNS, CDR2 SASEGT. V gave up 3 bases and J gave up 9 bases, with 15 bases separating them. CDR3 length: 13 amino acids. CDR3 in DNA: TGTGCCAGCAGTGATGGGCCTCGCCCAGGGCAGTACTTC. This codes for CASSDGPRPGQYF.

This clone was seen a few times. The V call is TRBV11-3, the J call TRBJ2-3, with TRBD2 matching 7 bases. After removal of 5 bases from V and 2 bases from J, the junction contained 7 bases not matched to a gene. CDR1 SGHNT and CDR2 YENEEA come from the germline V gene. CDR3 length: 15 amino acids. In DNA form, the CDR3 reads TGTGCCAGCAGCCAACTCGGACTAGACACAGATACGCAGTATTTT. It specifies CASSQLGLDTDTQYF.

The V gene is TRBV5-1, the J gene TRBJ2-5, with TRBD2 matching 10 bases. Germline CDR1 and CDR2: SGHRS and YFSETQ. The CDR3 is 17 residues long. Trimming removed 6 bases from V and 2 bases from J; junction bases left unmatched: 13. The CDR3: CASKASQLAGNQETQYF. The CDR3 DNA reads TGCGCCAGCAAAGCATCCCAACTAGCGGGGAATCAAGAGACCCAGTACTTC.

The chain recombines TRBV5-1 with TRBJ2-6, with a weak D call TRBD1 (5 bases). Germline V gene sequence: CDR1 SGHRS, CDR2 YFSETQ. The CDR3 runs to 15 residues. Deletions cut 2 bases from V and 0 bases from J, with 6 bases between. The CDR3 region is CASSLQVSGANVLTF. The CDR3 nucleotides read TGCGCCAGCAGCTTACAGGTCTCTGGGGCCAACGTCCTGACTTTC.

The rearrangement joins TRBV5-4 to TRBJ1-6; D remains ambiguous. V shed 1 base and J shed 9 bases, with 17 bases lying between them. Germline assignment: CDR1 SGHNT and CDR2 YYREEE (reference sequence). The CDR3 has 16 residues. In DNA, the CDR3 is TGTGCCAGCAGCTTGAGAGGGATGGAGTTTAGTTCACCCCTCCACTTT. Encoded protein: CASSLRGMEFSSPLHF.

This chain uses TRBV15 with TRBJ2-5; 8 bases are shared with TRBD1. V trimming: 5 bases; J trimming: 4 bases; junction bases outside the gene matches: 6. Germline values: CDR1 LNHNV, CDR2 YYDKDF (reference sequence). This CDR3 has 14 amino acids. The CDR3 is CATSLDRASETQYF. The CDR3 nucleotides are TGTGCCACCAGCCTGGACAGGGCTTCAGAGACCCAGTACTTC. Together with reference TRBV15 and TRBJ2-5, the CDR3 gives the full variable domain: DAMVIQNPRYQVTQFGKPVTLSCSQTLNHNVMYWYQQKSSQAPKLLFHYYDKDFNNEADTPDNFQSRRPNTSFCFLDIRSPGLGDTAMYLCATSLDRASETQYFGPGTRLLVL.

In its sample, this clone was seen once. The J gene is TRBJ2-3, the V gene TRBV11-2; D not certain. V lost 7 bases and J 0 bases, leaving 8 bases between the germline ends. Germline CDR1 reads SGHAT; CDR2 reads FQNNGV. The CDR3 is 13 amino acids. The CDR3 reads CASTQHSTDTQYF. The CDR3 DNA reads TGTGCCAGCACCCAACACAGCACAGATACGCAGTATTTT.

The CDR3 loop reads CASRLAGGETQYF. Here the CDR3 DNA reads TGTGCCAGTAGACTAGCGGGAGGAGAGACCCAGTACTTC. J is TRBJ2-5 and V is TRBV19, with 12 bases aligning to TRBD2. In germline, CDR1 is LNHDA, CDR2 SQIVND (reference sequence). The V segment lost 6 bases and the J segment 4 bases; nucleotides outside the gene matches: 0. This CDR3 spans 13 amino acids.

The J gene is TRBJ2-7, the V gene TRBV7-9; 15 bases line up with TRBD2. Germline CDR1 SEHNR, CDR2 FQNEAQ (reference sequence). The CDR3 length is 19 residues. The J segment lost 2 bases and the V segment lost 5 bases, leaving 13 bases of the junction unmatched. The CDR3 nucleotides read TGTGCCAGCAGCCCATCCGGGACTAGCGGGGGGTTTTTCCCCTACGAGCAGTACTTC. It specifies CASSPSGTSGGFFPYEQYF. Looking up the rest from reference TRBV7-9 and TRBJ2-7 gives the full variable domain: DTGVSQNPRHKITKRGQNVTFRCDPISEHNRLYWYRQTLGQGPEFLTYFQNEAQLEKSRLLSDRFSAERPKGSFSTLEIQRTEQGDSAMYLCASSPSGTSGGFFPYEQYFGPGTRLTVT.

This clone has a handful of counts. CDR3 in DNA: TGTGCCAGTGTGGACAGGGCGGGGGAGCAGCCCCAGCATTTT. It translates to CASVDRAGEQPQHF. The gene calls are TRBV19 and TRBJ1-5; 8 bases fit TRBD1. The CDR3 extends over 14 amino acids. Unmatched junction bases numbered 10, after V lost 8 bases and J lost 7 bases. Germline CDR1 LNHDA, CDR2 SQIVND (reference sequence).

The CDR3 spells CASSPPRKGGLPDTQYF. The CDR3 DNA is TGTGCCAGCAGCCCCCCCCGGAAGGGAGGTTTGCCAGATACGCAGTATTTT. The rearrangement links TRBV7-3 to TRBJ2-3; perhaps TRBD2 as D (6 bases). Germline V gives CDR1 SGHTA, CDR2 FQGTGA. The CDR3 runs 17 residues. V was trimmed by 5 bases and J by 4 bases, leaving 22 bases between them.